This T cell receptor beta chain stems from a study of T cell repertoires in urothelial bladder cancer. At the level of the study: The approximately twelve resected lesions were three cT0, three cTa, three cT1 and three cT2 or greater.

The germline CDR1 and CDR2 sequences are SEHNR and FQNEAQ (reference sequence). CDR3 size: 14 residues. Trimming stripped 5 bases from V and 5 bases from J, with 15 bases between. A note on this clone: What it binds is not known.

Study outcomes and limitations: Carcinoma specimens had fewer T cells than benign specimens. One T-cell clone reached up to about 17% of carcinoma infiltrating lymphocytes. Benign specimens had a median roughly 12% infiltrating lymphocyte percentage.

This table comes from immunoSEQ multiplex PCR, and its TCRdb copy is limited to in-frame clones, with some not included. The data contain around 2,500 clones, around 74% of them seen just once; the ten biggest clones take up around 10%. The sequenced sample was tumor-infiltrating cells from bladder cancer. The J gene is TRBJ1-1, the V gene TRBV7-9, with D possibly TRBD1 on 5 matching bases. The TCR comes from a human donor with urothelial carcinoma. Here the CDR3 reads CASSPGAGGTEAFF. DNA for the CDR3: TGTGCCAGCAGCCCCGGGGCCGGTGGGACTGAAGCTTTCTTT. Filled out from reference TRBV7-9 and TRBJ1-1, the complete variable domain reads DTGVSQNPRHKITKRGQNVTFRCDPISEHNRLYWYRQTLGQGPEFLTYFQNEAQLEKSRLLSDRFSAERPKGSFSTLEIQRTEQGDSAMYLCASSPGAGGTEAFFGQGTRLTVV.